The 11 T cell receptor beta chains given below trace back to one sample, sequenced in a study of T cells in Graves' hyperthyroidism and ophthalmopathy. From RNA transcripts, TCR beta CDR3 regions were amplified. The HTBI primer set was used in a first-round RT-PCR of the TCR CDR3. TCRdb processed the multiplex PCR reads anew with MiXCR; each CDR3 protein has one entry. Counted here are a few hundred thousand distinct CDR3 sequences, approximately 17% occurring once; the ten biggest clones make up 40%. Sequencing was done on a sample of blood. These receptor sequences come from a man between 18 and 29 years old with Graves' ophthalmopathy.

This sequence joins TRBV13 and TRBJ2-2; D uncertain. In germline, CDR1 is PRHDT, CDR2 FYEKMQ (reference sequence). V gave up 0 bases and J gave up 5 bases, with 16 bases separating them. The CDR3 length is 17 residues. The CDR3 DNA sequence: TGTGCCAGCAGCTTAGGCCAGGTTACTATGTGGACCGGGGAGCTGTTTTTT. Its protein is CASSLGQVTMWTGELFF.

For this clonotype: Sequence at one end of the junction differs from germline and may be a read error. V usage is TRBV24-1 and J usage is TRBJ2-1; the match to TRBD1 covers 7 bases. The CDR3 loop spans 17 amino acids. Per the germline V gene, CDR1 is KGHDR and CDR2 is SFDVKD. The DNA for the CDR3 is TGTGCCACCAGTGGAACCCCCGACAGGGCCCCGGACAATGGGCAGTTCTTC. Translated, it gives CATSGTPDRAPDNGQFF.

The sample holds a few counts of this clonotype. J is TRBJ1-4 and V is TRBV28; no clear D. The CDR3 is 18 amino acids. Between the trimmed V and J ends, which lost 4 bases and 0 bases, there was a span of 18 bases. Germline CDR1 and CDR2: MDHEN and SYDVKM. The CDR3 protein is CASSSTGHRDPTNEKLFF. DNA for the CDR3: TGTGCCAGCAGTTCCACCGGGCACCGGGATCCAACTAATGAAAAACTGTTTTTT.

Ten or more counts support this clonotype. The J gene is TRBJ1-1, the V gene TRBV13; 8 positions agree with TRBD1. Germline CDR1 is PRHDT and CDR2 is FYEKMQ (reference sequence). There are 14 residues in the CDR3. V gave up 1 base and J gave up 14 bases; unmatched junction bases: 12. The CDR3 DNA sequence: TGTGCCAGCAGCTTAGCAACCGGACAGGGTAGTTTATTCTTT. This translates into CASSLATGQGSLFF.

This clonotype was seen ten or more times. This CDR3 is CASSSSRDRAGEQYF. The DNA of the CDR3 is TGTGCCAGCAGCTCATCCCGAGACAGGGCTGGCGAGCAGTACTTC. J is TRBJ2-7 and V is TRBV9, with 7 bases lining up with TRBD1. The germline CDR1 and CDR2 sequences are SGDLS and YYNGEE. J lost 6 bases, V lost 4 bases, and 13 bases had no gene match. This CDR3 contains 15 residues.

This chain uses TRBV10-3 with TRBJ2-1; 7 bases are shared with TRBD1. Looked up from germline, CDR1 is ENHRY and CDR2 is SYGVKD. The CDR3 totals 17 residues. Losses at the gene ends were 4 bases for V and 5 bases for J; bases not matched to a gene: 14. The CDR3 loop reads CAISAKVGQEIDNEQFF. The DNA for the CDR3 is TGTGCCATCAGTGCGAAAGTCGGACAGGAGATTGACAATGAGCAGTTCTTC.

This clonotype came up a few times. The chain carries TRBV24-1 and TRBJ2-1, with 9 bases identical to TRBD2. The CDR3 has 17 residues. Germline CDR1 KGHDR, CDR2 SFDVKD. J gave up 7 bases and V 2 bases, and 11 bases lay outside the gene matches. CDR3 sequence reads: CATSDSASGASRNEQFF. The DNA for the CDR3 is TGTGCCACCAGTGATTCCGCTAGCGGGGCATCCAGAAATGAGCAGTTCTTC.

In its sample, this clonotype was seen a few times. The chain recombines TRBV9 with TRBJ1-6; D is perhaps TRBD1 (5 bases). This CDR3 contains 14 residues. The germline gives CDR1 SGDLS, CDR2 YYNGEE. The V end was cut by 0 bases, the J end by 8 bases, with 9 bases between. CDR3 bases: TGTGCCAGCAGCGTAGAGGCGGGGGATTCACCCCTCCACTTT. This codes for CASSVEAGDSPLHF.

This clonotype was counted many times. The chain uses TRBV2 and TRBJ1-2; the match to TRBD1 covers 9 bases. The CDR3 covers 15 residues. Trimming at V came to 8 bases and at J to 4 bases, leaving 11 bases not matched to a gene. Germline lookup yields CDR1 SNHLY and CDR2 FYNNEI. CDR3 nucleotides: TGTGCCAGCCGTTTTACCGGGACAGGGCCCTATGGCTACACCTTC. This translates into CASRFTGTGPYGYTF.

To note about this clonotype: Since a much larger clone is just one base distant, this may be a read error. The conserved phenylalanine or tryptophan normally closing the CDR3 is absent here, so this likely arose from a read error. This chain joins TRBV12-3 or TRBV12-4 and TRBJ2-2, with D unresolved. The germline V and J ends were trimmed by 10 bases and 7 bases, with 13 bases remaining between them. The CDR3 is 12 amino acids. The CDR3 protein is CAISDTGGELFL. The CDR3 nucleotides are TGTGCCATCTCAGACACCGGCGGGGAGCTGTTTCTT.

This clonotype was detected many times. The genes are TRBV12-3 or TRBV12-4 and TRBJ1-4; D is undetermined. The length of the CDR3 is 12 residues. The V end was cut by 4 bases, the J end by 11 bases, with 11 bases between. The DNA of the CDR3 is TGTGCCAGCAGTTCCGGGAGCCCGAAACTGTTTTTT. This translates into CASSSGSPKLFF.